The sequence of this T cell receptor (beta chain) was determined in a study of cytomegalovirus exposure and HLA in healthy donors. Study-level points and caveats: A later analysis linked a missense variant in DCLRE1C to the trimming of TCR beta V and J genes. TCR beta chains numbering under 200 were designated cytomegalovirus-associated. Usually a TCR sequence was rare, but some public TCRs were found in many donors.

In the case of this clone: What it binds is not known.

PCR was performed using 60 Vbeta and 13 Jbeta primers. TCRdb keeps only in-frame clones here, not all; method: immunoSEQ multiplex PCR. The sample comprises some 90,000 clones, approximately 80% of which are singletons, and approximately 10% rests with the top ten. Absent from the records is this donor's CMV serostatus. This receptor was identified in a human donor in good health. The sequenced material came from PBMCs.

The CDR3 nucleotides are TGTGCCAGTAACCTGGGGGCATGGGATGGCTACACCTTC. Protein product: CASNLGAWDGYTF. This chain links TRBV19 with TRBJ1-2; TRBD1 is a possible D gene (6 bases). CDR3 length: 13 residues. Germline CDR1 and CDR2: LNHDA and SQIVND (reference sequence). V was cut by 7 bases and J by 6 bases, with 15 bases left in between.